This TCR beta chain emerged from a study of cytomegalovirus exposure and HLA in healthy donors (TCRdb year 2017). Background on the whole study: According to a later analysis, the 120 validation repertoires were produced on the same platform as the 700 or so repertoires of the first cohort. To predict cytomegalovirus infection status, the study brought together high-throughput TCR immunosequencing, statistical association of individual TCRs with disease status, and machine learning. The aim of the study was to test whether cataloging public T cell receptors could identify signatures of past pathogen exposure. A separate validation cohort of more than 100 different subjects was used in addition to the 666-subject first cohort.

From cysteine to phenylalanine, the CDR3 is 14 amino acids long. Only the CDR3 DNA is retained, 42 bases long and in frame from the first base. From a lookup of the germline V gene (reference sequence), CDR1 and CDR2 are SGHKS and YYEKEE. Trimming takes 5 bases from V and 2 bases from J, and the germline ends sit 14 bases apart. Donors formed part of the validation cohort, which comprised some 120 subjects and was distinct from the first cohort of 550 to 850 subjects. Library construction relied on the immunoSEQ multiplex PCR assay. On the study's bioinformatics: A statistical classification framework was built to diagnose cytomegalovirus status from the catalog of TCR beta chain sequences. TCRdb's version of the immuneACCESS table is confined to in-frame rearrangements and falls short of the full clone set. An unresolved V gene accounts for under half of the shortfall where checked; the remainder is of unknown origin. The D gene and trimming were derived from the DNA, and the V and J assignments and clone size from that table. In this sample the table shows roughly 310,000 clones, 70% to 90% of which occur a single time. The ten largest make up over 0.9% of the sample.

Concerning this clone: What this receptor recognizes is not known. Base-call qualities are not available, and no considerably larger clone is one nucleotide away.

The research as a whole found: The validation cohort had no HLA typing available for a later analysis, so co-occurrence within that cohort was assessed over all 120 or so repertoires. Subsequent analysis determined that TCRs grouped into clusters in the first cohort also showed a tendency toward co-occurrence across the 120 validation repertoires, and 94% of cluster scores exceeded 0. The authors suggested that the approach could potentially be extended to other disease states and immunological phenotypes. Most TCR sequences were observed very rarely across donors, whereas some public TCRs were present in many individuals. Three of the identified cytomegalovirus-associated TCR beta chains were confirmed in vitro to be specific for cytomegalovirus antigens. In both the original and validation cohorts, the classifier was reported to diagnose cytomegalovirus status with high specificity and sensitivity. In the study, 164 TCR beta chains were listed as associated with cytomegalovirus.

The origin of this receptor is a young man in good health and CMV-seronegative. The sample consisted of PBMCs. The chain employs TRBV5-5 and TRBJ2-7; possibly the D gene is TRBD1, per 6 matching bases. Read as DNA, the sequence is TGTGCCAGCAGATCCCTACAGGGTACCTACGAGCAGTACTTC. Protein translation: CASRSLQGTYEQYF.